This T cell receptor beta chain emerged from a study of blood T cell repertoires in COVID-19 (dated by TCRdb to the early 2020s). In the study overall: Samples from collaborators originated in the United States, Italy and Spain and spanned both the acute and convalescent phases of COVID-19. The prospective study material was composed of cDNA or gDNA derived from T cells, B-cell-depleted T cells, or PBMCs. Subjects who had been exposed to COVID-19, were actively infected with it, or had recovered from it provided the deeply sampled blood TCRbeta repertoires that made up the dataset. The repertoires were released in a freely available public database meant as a resource for research on the immune response to SARS-CoV-2. The samples were drawn from two sources: the first 160 participants of the ongoing ImmuneRACE study, and 1,200 or so subjects contributed by 6 global collaborators. Sample metadata almost always included a de-identified subject ID, COVID-19 status, age in years and sex. Where available, HLA class I and class II types were obtained from metadata supplied by the sample provider rather than from assay-based typing. Overall study outcomes, separate from this receptor: Clinical and demographic metadata were provided uncurated, with the amount varying by source and participant.

The immunoSEQ Assay, a bias-controlled multiplex PCR, was used to amplify TCRbeta CDR3 regions from genomic DNA. As for the authors' bioinformatics: The number of nucleated cells in each sample was estimated by amplification of reference gene primers within the assay. To quantify the absolute abundance of each unique TCRbeta CDR3 rearrangement, sequence reads were collapsed and filtered. Productive Simpson clonality was computed per sample as the square root of Simpson's diversity index over productive rearrangements. Here the immuneACCESS table is served through TCRdb, limited to in-frame sequences with V and J called. Missing clones are a known gap in these copies; in checked studies unresolved V genes cover under half, and the rest lacks a known reason. Clonal size and the V and J genes are those of that table, whereas D and trimming came from the DNA. The sample table contains some 370,000 clones; only one count was recorded for 90% of them. The ten largest clones capture 6.5% to 8% of the sample.

For this clone: Its antigen specificity is not known. Per-base quality was not reported, and no clone a single base away is much larger than it.

The collaborating institutions used their own protocols to collect whole blood in K2EDTA tubes. For TCRbeta analysis, collaborator samples were shipped as frozen whole blood, as isolated PBMCs, or as DNA extracted from either sample type. V loses 2 bases, J loses 2 bases, and the germline ends lie 17 bases apart. CDR1 and CDR2 are drawn from the germline V gene (reference sequence): PRHDT, FYEKMQ. Counted from cysteine to phenylalanine, this CDR3 has 17 amino acids. The entry retains the CDR3 DNA only, 51 bases that are in frame from base 1. The TCR comes from a man younger than 35 with active or convalescent COVID-19. The sample comprised peripheral blood. The sequence links TRBV13 to TRBJ2-3, with TRBD1 perhaps the D gene, on 5 matching bases. The DNA is TGTGCCAGCAGCTTATCACGTAGACAGTCACCCACAGATACGCAGTATTTT. Translated, it reads CASSLSRRQSPTDTQYF.